The clone carrying this TCR beta chain has only a few counts. Its matching antigen is unknown. Germline CDR1 and CDR2: SGHKS and YYEKEE (reference sequence). Trimming took 6 bases from V and 5 from J, leaving 14 bases between them. This CDR3 spans 14 amino acids. This record belongs to a study of response to subunit inactivated influenza vaccine. Overall study findings and caveats: That few new T cells are recruited by each seasonal influenza vaccination was the authors' suggestion.

TCRdb analysed the RT-PCR reads with MiXCR anew, one entry per CDR3 protein. The sample consists of a few hundred thousand distinct CDR3 sequences, 11% of them appearing once. The same sample was also used in a study of T cells expressing NK-cell markers. From that second work: It was by 5'RACE template switching with UMIs that TCR beta cDNA was made. Sorted CD3+CD56-NKG2C+, CD3+CD56+NKG2C+ and CD3+CD56+NKG2C- T cells supplied the TCR beta repertoires. Once again these clonotypes came out on top in the CD3+CD56-NKG2C+ fraction of several donors.

The TCR was taken from a man aged 45-65 years who received an inactivated influenza vaccine. V gene TRBV5-5 combines with J gene TRBJ2-2; either TRBD1 or TRBD2 may supply D (5 bases each). This sample comprised PBMCs from blood, obtained on the day of vaccination. CDR3 DNA sequence: TGTGCCAGCATCCTTGGGGGATGGACCGGGGAGCTGTTTTTT. It specifies CASILGGWTGELFF.